This T cell receptor (beta chain) stems from a study of blood T cell repertoires in COVID-19. Study processing details: Nucleated cell number was recorded as an estimate derived from reference gene primer amplification. The data were produced by immunoSEQ multiplex PCR, yet TCRdb's version contains in-frame clones alone and is incomplete. Clonal size and the V and J genes are those of that table, whereas D and trimming came from the DNA. The data show approximately 170,000 clones, 90% to 95% seen once. The CDR3 consists of 13 residues. V lost 3 bases and J 6 bases, leaving 9 bases between the germline ends. CDR1 is MGHDK, CDR2 SYGVNS, per germline.

The sequenced material came from peripheral blood. The chain has TRBV25-1 and TRBJ2-1, with D unresolved. The receptor was derived from a woman aged 55-69 years with COVID-19, enrolled during active disease. The CDR3 spells CASSDLGFNEQFF. As DNA, the CDR3 is TGTGCCAGCAGTGACCTAGGATTCAATGAGCAGTTCTTC. Supplemented by reference TRBV25-1 and TRBJ2-1, the full variable domain reads EADIYQTPRYLVIGTGKKITLECSQTMGHDKMYWYQQDPGMELHLIHYSYGVNSTEKGDLSSESTVSRIRTEHFPLTLESARPSHTSQYLCASSDLGFNEQFFGPGTRLTVL.